The next 29 T cell receptor beta chains were all read from a single sample in a study. Tregs were sorted as CD4+CD25+CD127-/low cells. Each CDR3 protein gets one entry after TCRdb re-called the 5' RACE reads with MiXCR. The sample records some 7,000 distinct CDR3 sequences, around 72% being singletons. The sample comprised tumor-infiltrating Tregs sorted from the breast tumor. These receptors came from a female donor with breast cancer.

The chain is built from TRBV6-5 and TRBJ2-3, with TRBD2 matching over 11 bases. Germline V gives CDR1 MNHEY, CDR2 SVGAGI. This CDR3 spans 17 amino acids. The J segment lost 3 bases and the V segment lost 0 bases, leaving 5 bases of the junction unmatched. The CDR3 nucleotides read TGTGCCAGCAGTTACTCTTACAGACTAGCGGGAACAGATACGCAGTATTTT. This gives the protein CASSYSYRLAGTDTQYF.

This clonotype occurred a few times. The chain uses TRBV10-2 and TRBJ2-5, with D unresolved. Germline V lookup: CDR1 WSHSY, CDR2 SAAADI. CDR3 length equals 13 residues. V shed 2 bases and J shed 5 bases, with 9 bases lying between them. The CDR3 loop is CASSEARGETQYF. In nucleotides, the CDR3 is TGCGCCAGCAGTGAGGCCCGTGGGGAGACCCAGTACTTC.

The V and J genes are TRBV15 and TRBJ2-3, with 8 bases matching TRBD2. Germline CDR1 and CDR2: LNHNV and YYDKDF (reference sequence). The junction had 10 bases not matched to a gene; V was cut back by 5 bases and J by 0 bases. This CDR3 has 17 residues. CDR3 sequence (DNA): TGTGCCACCAGCCGTAATCGACAGCGGGGGAGCACAGATACGCAGTATTTT. As protein: CATSRNRQRGSTDTQYF.

CDR3 in DNA: TGTGCCAGCAGCAGTACTAGCGGGAGTAGCACAGATACGCAGTATTTT. Translation: CASSSTSGSSTDTQYF. The rearrangement joins TRBV7-3 to TRBJ2-3, with TRBD2 matching 11 bases. The V and J ends lost 5 bases and 0 bases, in that order; junction bases with no gene match: 4. Looked up from germline, CDR1 is SGHTA and CDR2 is FQGTGA. The CDR3 sequence is 16 residues long.

The genes are TRBV4-1 and TRBJ1-1; the D is unclear. With 3 bases removed from V and 1 base from J, the gap between germline ends came to 12 bases. CDR1 and CDR2 (germline): MGHRA, YSYEKL. The CDR3 totals 15 residues. CDR3 nucleotide sequence: TGCGCCAGCAGCCAGAAGGAAGGATCGAACACTGAAGCTTTCTTT. It is translated as CASSQKEGSNTEAFF.

V is TRBV20-1 and J is TRBJ2-7; 10 nucleotides line up with TRBD1. The CDR3 contains 14 residues. Trimming removed 7 bases from V and 3 bases from J; junction bases left unmatched: 9. Germline V lookup: CDR1 DFQATT, CDR2 SNEGSKA (reference sequence). CDR3: CSVTGQGSFYEQYF. The DNA of the CDR3 is TGCAGTGTGACGGGACAGGGGTCTTTCTACGAGCAGTACTTC.

The CDR3 DNA follows: TGTGCCAGCAGCGCGACCACCGGGACAAACTACGAGCAGTACTTC. This translates into CASSATTGTNYEQYF. The V call is TRBV7-9, the J call TRBJ2-7, with D possibly TRBD1 on 6 matching bases. CDR1 is SEHNR and CDR2 is FQNEAQ in the germline V gene (reference sequence). The ends were cut back, 5 bases at V and 3 bases at J, with 17 bases in the middle. This CDR3 has 15 residues.

This chain connects TRBV28 to TRBJ2-7; tentatively, D is TRBD1 (5 bases). V gave up 8 bases and J gave up 3 bases, with 26 bases separating them. Germline CDR1 and CDR2: MDHEN and SYDVKM. The CDR3 is 17 amino acids. CDR3 nucleotide sequence: TGTGCCAGCCCTAATTGCCTAGGCAGGGCGTTAGGCTACGAGCAGTACTTC. This encodes CASPNCLGRALGYEQYF. The full variable domain, completed using reference TRBV28 and TRBJ2-7, is DVKVTQSSRYLVKRTGEKVFLECVQDMDHENMFWYRQDPGLGLRLIYFSYDVKMKEKGDIPEGYSVSREKKERFSLILESASTNQTSMYLCASPNCLGRALGYEQYFGPGTRLTVT.

CDR3: CASSHLGALEAGEQFF. The CDR3 DNA is TGTGCCAGCAGCCACCTTGGAGCCCTGGAGGCGGGCGAGCAGTTCTTC. J is TRBJ2-1 and V is TRBV11-3; possibly TRBD2 for D (5 bases). Germline CDR1 reads SGHNT; CDR2 reads YENEEA. The CDR3 spans 16 residues. The ends were cut back, 5 bases at V and 10 bases at J, with 24 bases in the middle.

V and J are TRBV20-1 and TRBJ1-6; 8 bases fit TRBD1. This CDR3 region has 15 residues. The germline V gene has CDR1 DFQATT and CDR2 SNEGSKA (reference sequence). The V and J ends lost 1 base and 10 bases, in that order; junction bases with no gene match: 9. The CDR3 loop reads CSARGTGGYRSPLHF. Written as DNA, the CDR3 is TGCAGTGCTAGAGGTACAGGGGGGTATCGATCACCCCTCCACTTT.

The V gene is TRBV20-1, the J gene TRBJ1-6; the D is unclear. Trimming left V 0 bases short and J 13 bases short, with 13 bases between. Germline CDR1 and CDR2: DFQATT and SNEGSKA (reference sequence). This CDR3 has 13 residues. In DNA, the CDR3 is TGCAGTGCTAGAGAGACCGGTGTGGCTCCCCTCCACTTT. Residues: CSARETGVAPLHF.

A few counts support this clonotype. The chain recombines TRBV30 with TRBJ2-3, with a possible D match to TRBD2 (6 bases). The V gene lost 2 bases and the J gene lost 5 bases, with 14 bases spanning the gap. The germline V gene has CDR1 GTSNPN and CDR2 SVGIG (reference sequence). The CDR3 loop spans 14 amino acids. The CDR3 nucleotides read TGTGCCTGGAGTCCTAGCGAGATGTTAGATACGCAGTATTTT. Translation: CAWSPSEMLDTQYF.

This clonotype occurred a few times. J is TRBJ2-7 and V is TRBV7-2; no definite D call. The CDR3 length is 13 residues. Trimming pared 1 base from V and 3 bases from J, leaving 7 bases between. CDR1 and CDR2 (germline): SGHTA, FQGNSA. Here the CDR3 DNA reads TGTGCCAGCAGCTTAGGACCGAGCTACGAGCAGTACTTC. This codes for CASSLGPSYEQYF.

In its sample, this clonotype was seen once. The CDR3 DNA sequence: TGTGCCAGCAGTTACCGGACTAGCGGAACTAGCACAGATACGCAGTATTTT. Its protein is CASSYRTSGTSTDTQYF. J is TRBJ2-3 and V is TRBV6-5; 10 nucleotides line up with TRBD2. This CDR3 has 17 residues. V dropped 2 bases and J dropped 0; count of bases not matched to a gene: 5. Germline V gene data show CDR1 as MNHEY and CDR2 as SVGAGI.

The chain employs TRBV5-1 and TRBJ2-7; TRBD2 matches 10 bases. V shed 2 bases, J shed 2 bases, and the junction held 4 bases outside the gene matches. The CDR3 has 15 residues. CDR1 is SGHRS, CDR2 YFSETQ, per germline. Here the CDR3 reads CASSFRTSGTYEQYF. The CDR3 nucleotides are TGCGCCAGCAGCTTCCGTACTAGCGGGACCTACGAGCAGTACTTC.

A single count supports this clonotype. V usage is TRBV4-2 and J usage is TRBJ2-1; 14 bases agree with TRBD2. This CDR3 has 17 amino acids. V was clipped by 0 bases and J by 8 bases; unmatched bases: 6. Germline CDR1 LGHNA, CDR2 YNFKEQ. CDR3 in DNA: TGTGCCAGCAGCCAAGATCTAGGGACTAGCGGGGGCGATGAGCAGTTCTTC. It is translated as CASSQDLGTSGGDEQFF.

The rearrangement links TRBV20-1 to TRBJ2-3; D possibly corresponds to TRBD2 (5 bases). This CDR3 comprises 16 residues. Trimming took 0 bases from V and 3 from J, leaving 16 bases between them. From germline, CDR1 is DFQATT and CDR2 SNEGSKA (reference sequence). The CDR3 nucleotides read TGCAGTGCTAGAGATAGATTTTTTTCGGGGACAGATACGCAGTATTTT. This codes for CSARDRFFSGTDTQYF.

Of note for this clonotype: One end of the junction varies from germline; a read error may be responsible. CDR3 sequence reads: CAISSGTGSYEQYF. The CDR3 DNA sequence: TGTGCCATCAGTAGCGGGACGGGCTCCTACGAGCAGTACTTC. The chain is built from TRBV6-5 and TRBJ2-7; 8 bases fit TRBD2. In germline, CDR1 is MNHEY, CDR2 SVGAGI. The CDR3 length is 14 residues.

The V and J genes are TRBV20-1 and TRBJ1-5, with TRBD1 as a possible D gene (5 bases). The CDR3 sequence is 16 residues long. V was pared by 0 bases and J by 3 bases, with 15 bases between. Germline CDR1 is DFQATT and CDR2 is SNEGSKA (reference sequence). The CDR3 DNA is TGCAGTGCTAGAGATTTGAAGAGGGGCCCCAATCAGCCCCAGCATTTT. It yields the protein CSARDLKRGPNQPQHF.

The V gene is TRBV7-2, the J gene TRBJ2-3; a possible D gene is TRBD2 (6 bases). Trimming removed 5 bases from V and 3 bases from J, with 12 bases in between. CDR3 size: 14 residues. Germline CDR1 reads SGHTA; CDR2 reads FQGNSA. The CDR3 sequence: CASSVGGWTDTQYF. CDR3 coding DNA: TGTGCCAGCAGCGTGGGGGGTTGGACAGATACGCAGTATTTT.

The chain recombines TRBV5-1 with TRBJ2-7; weak D call: TRBD2 (5 bases). The CDR3 spans 13 residues. CDR1 is SGHRS and CDR2 is YFSETQ in the germline V gene. With 7 bases removed from V and 0 bases from J, the gap between germline ends came to 11 bases. The DNA for the CDR3 is TGCGCCAGCCAAGCGGACGGCTCCTACGAGCAGTACTTC. It codes for CASQADGSYEQYF.

The genes are TRBV7-9 and TRBJ2-5; D not certain. V was cut by 1 base and J by 1 base, with 13 bases left in between. Germline V gives CDR1 SEHNR, CDR2 FQNEAQ (reference sequence). The CDR3 runs 16 residues. DNA of the CDR3: TGTGCCAGCAGCTTAGACGTGACTGGCAGCCAAGAGACCCAGTACTTC. It yields the protein CASSLDVTGSQETQYF.

This clonotype was seen a few times. The chain recombines TRBV12-3 or TRBV12-4 with TRBJ2-5; the D is unclear. Trimming pared 4 bases from V and 5 bases from J, leaving 11 bases between. The CDR3 loop spans 13 amino acids. The CDR3 protein is CASSYGRWETQYF. The DNA for the CDR3 is TGTGCCAGCAGTTATGGTCGATGGGAGACCCAGTACTTC.

The chain recombines TRBV2 with TRBJ2-5, with 14 bases fitting TRBD2. After removal of 3 bases from V and 3 bases from J, the junction contained 6 bases not matched to a gene. Germline CDR1 and CDR2: SNHLY and FYNNEI. The CDR3 loop spans 17 amino acids. This CDR3 is CASSEVGLAGAKETQYF. For the CDR3, the DNA is TGTGCCAGCAGTGAGGTGGGACTAGCGGGGGCCAAAGAGACCCAGTACTTC.

The chain employs TRBV20-1 and TRBJ2-7, with a tentative D call TRBD2 (7 bases). V was shortened by 0 bases and J by 3 bases, with 21 bases between the two germline ends. This CDR3 comprises 17 residues. CDR1 DFQATT and CDR2 SNEGSKA come from the germline V gene (reference sequence). The CDR3 region has the DNA TGCAGTGCTAGAGATGAAGGGGGGCGGGGGTCGTACTACGAGCAGTACTTC. Encoded protein: CSARDEGGRGSYYEQYF.

The table lists this clonotype with a count of one. CDR3 DNA: TGTGCCAGCAGTTCTAGGACTAGCGGGAGGGTCGTGCAGTTCTTC. This gives the protein CASSSRTSGRVVQFF. This chain connects TRBV28 to TRBJ2-1, with TRBD2 matching 15 bases. CDR3 length: 15 amino acids. The germline V gene has CDR1 MDHEN and CDR2 SYDVKM. V lost 4 bases, J lost 12 bases, and 7 bases stayed unmatched. Supplemented by reference TRBV28 and TRBJ2-1, the full variable domain reads DVKVTQSSRYLVKRTGEKVFLECVQDMDHENMFWYRQDPGLGLRLIYFSYDVKMKEKGDIPEGYSVSREKKERFSLILESASTNQTSMYLCASSSRTSGRVVQFFGPGTRLTVL.

This clonotype was picked up a small number of times. CDR3 sequence: CASSLGLASTDTQYF. The CDR3 DNA follows: TGCGCCAGCAGCTTGGGACTAGCTAGCACAGATACGCAGTATTTT. The genes are TRBV5-1 and TRBJ2-3, with TRBD2 identical over 7 bases. The CDR3 extends over 15 amino acids. The trim removed 0 bases at V and 0 bases at J, leaving 1 base unmatched. The germline V gene has CDR1 SGHRS and CDR2 YFSETQ.

This clonotype was detected only a few times. CDR3 sequence reads: CATSSRDRGAWQYF. As DNA, the CDR3 is TGTGCCACCAGCAGTCGGGACAGGGGAGCGTGGCAGTACTTC. The V call is TRBV15, the J call TRBJ2-7, with 10 bases that match TRBD1. Per germline, CDR1 LNHNV and CDR2 YYDKDF (reference sequence). Trimming removed 3 bases from V and 9 bases from J; junction bases left unmatched: 8. The CDR3 loop spans 14 amino acids.

This clonotype was picked up a small number of times. The chain employs TRBV20-1 and TRBJ1-1, with TRBD1 matching 8 bases. Germline V gives CDR1 DFQATT, CDR2 SNEGSKA (reference sequence). This CDR3 is 12 amino acids long. V was clipped by 3 bases and J by 11 bases; unmatched bases: 8. CDR3 sequence (DNA): TGCAGTGCTAGTCTAACAGGGGGATATGCTTTCTTT. Translated, it gives CSASLTGGYAFF.